The T cell receptor (beta chain) under discussion was sequenced for a study of OX40 agonist ivuxolimab in advanced cancers. Across the whole study: Hepatocellular carcinoma, melanoma, renal cell or head and neck cancer was diagnosed in the dose-escalation patients. General observations from the study: Averaged across samples, CD8+ T cells carried more expanded clones than CD4+ did.

The data were produced by immunoSEQ multiplex PCR, yet TCRdb's version contains in-frame clones alone and is incomplete. Of about 51,000 clones in the sample, roughly 90% were seen once. The CDR3 runs 14 residues. Germline CDR1 MNHNS, CDR2 SASEGT. V dropped 0 bases and J dropped 4 bases, with 9 bases sitting between them. In its sample, this clone was seen a few times. Its specificity is unknown. The chain is built from TRBV6-1 and TRBJ1-1; perhaps TRBD1 as D (5 bases). This receptor was obtained from an adult with an advanced solid tumor such as melanoma, head and neck, liver or kidney cancer. The sequences come from CD4+ or CD8+ T cells sorted from blood, collected in a trial of the OX40 agonist ivuxolimab. In DNA form, the CDR3 reads TGTGCCAGCAGTGAAGCGGGGGGGACCACTGAAGCTTTCTTT. Translated, it gives CASSEAGGTTEAFF.